This T cell receptor beta chain is drawn from a study of regulatory T cells in long-lasting Graves disease. Study observations and caveats: Possibly, too few samples lowered accuracy. Persistent disease samples used TRBV28, TRBJ1-2 and TRBJ2-5 preferentially.

Indicated time point: newly diagnosed GD, antithyroid drugs for less than 3 months. Isolated PBMC RNA provided the starting material for the TCR library. CDR3 length: 13 amino acids. Germline V CDR1 and CDR2: WSHSY, SAAADI. V shed 6 bases and J shed 3 bases, with 11 bases lying between them. This clonotype was counted between two and nine times. What it binds is unknown. According to the study, TCR beta libraries were built with iRepertoire HTBI primers and CDR3-region Arm-PCR. From the multiplex PCR reads, TCRdb called clonotypes with MiXCR, one entry per CDR3 protein. This sample carries a few hundred thousand distinct CDR3 sequences, about a sixth of them seen once, and the ten largest clones take about a quarter. These data were also filed under a second study, of T cells in Graves' hyperthyroidism and ophthalmopathy.

This TCR derives from a woman between 18 and 29 years old with Graves disease. Sample: peripheral blood mononuclear cells (PBMCs), taken at new diagnosis, from a patient treated with antithyroid drugs. This sequence joins TRBV10-2 and TRBJ2-5, with D possibly being TRBD2 (6 bases). This chain's CDR3 is CASRYSGKETQYF. CDR3 nucleotide sequence: TGCGCCAGCAGGTATAGCGGCAAAGAGACCCAGTACTTC.